Below, one T cell receptor (beta chain) is given with its context. The antigen remains unidentified. The sample comes from a study of shared clonotypes between healthy human individuals. Overall study results and limits: Clonotype sharing across donors was expected to vary with sequencing depth. Owing to a small donor count, the genetic and exposure-history diversity represented was limited.

The donors were all Caucasian adults (living in Nashville, Tennessee). Investigators spread the genomic DNA of each subset evenly over several immunoSEQ plates. Repertoires were generated with immunoSEQ multiplex PCR, while TCRdb's copy carries only in-frame clones and drops some. The sample carries about 520,000 clones, roughly 80% recorded once. This sequence originates from a woman between 40 and 50 years old in good health. Some clones in this sample may be carry-over from other donors' samples. The sequencing input was PBMCs.

The CDR3 loop reads CASSLNRAPYEQYF. In nucleotides, the CDR3 is TGTGCCAGCAGTTTAAACAGGGCGCCCTACGAGCAGTACTTC. The chain links TRBV27 to TRBJ2-7; a possible D gene is TRBD1 (6 bases). This CDR3 has 14 residues. Trimming took 2 bases from V and 2 from J, leaving 10 bases between them. Germline values: CDR1 MNHEY, CDR2 SMNVEV (reference sequence).